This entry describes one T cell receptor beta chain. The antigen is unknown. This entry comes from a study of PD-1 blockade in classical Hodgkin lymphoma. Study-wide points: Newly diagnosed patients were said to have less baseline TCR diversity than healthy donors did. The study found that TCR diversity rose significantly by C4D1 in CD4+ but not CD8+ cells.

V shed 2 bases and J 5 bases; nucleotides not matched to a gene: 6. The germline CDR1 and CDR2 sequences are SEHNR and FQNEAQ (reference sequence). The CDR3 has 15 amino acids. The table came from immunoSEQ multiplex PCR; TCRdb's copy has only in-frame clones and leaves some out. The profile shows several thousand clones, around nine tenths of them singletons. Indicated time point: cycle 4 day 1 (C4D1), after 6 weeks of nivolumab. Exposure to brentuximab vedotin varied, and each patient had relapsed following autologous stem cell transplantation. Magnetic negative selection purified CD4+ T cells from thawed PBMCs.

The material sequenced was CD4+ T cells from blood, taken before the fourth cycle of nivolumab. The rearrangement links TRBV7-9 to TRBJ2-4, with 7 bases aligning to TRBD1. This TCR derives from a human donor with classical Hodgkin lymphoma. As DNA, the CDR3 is TGTGCCAGCAGCTTAAACAGACAGGGTCAAAACATTCAGTACTTC. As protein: CASSLNRQGQNIQYF.